This TCR beta chain was recovered during a study of beta chain features in type 1 diabetes. Study-wide results and limits: When Type 1 diabetes patients were examined, their TCRB CDR3s proved moderately but significantly shorter in all four CD4+ subsets. Lower insertion and higher deletion counts appeared at VDJ junctions in type 1 diabetes patients.

This clone was found a few times. Its target is unknown. One heparinised blood draw, averaging about 0.11 L, came from each donor. Over 98% purity was reached by all sorted populations. The CDR3 is 14 amino acids. The V gene lost 4 bases and the J gene lost 4 bases, with 11 bases spanning the gap. Germline assignment: CDR1 SGHRS and CDR2 YFSETQ. Expressed TCRB transcripts got sequenced, as all isolated RNA was reverse transcribed. The assay was immunoSEQ multiplex PCR, and TCRdb's table has in-frame clones only and misses some. The repertoire includes under 200,000 clones, 7.5% to 9.5% of them detected once, and more than 0.5% sits in the top ten.

The sample consisted of central memory CD4+ T cells from blood. The V call is TRBV5-1, the J call TRBJ1-4, with D possibly matching TRBD1 (6 bases). The clonotype was recovered from a woman between 18 and 29 years old with type 1 diabetes. CDR3 loop: CASSQTGSNEKLFF. The CDR3 DNA follows: TGCGCCAGCAGCCAAACAGGGAGTAATGAAAAACTGTTTTTT.